This TCR beta chain emerged from a study of blood T cell repertoires in COVID-19. Study information: Both acute and convalescent COVID-19 samples were obtained from the United States, Italy and Spain. PBMCs, B-cell-depleted T cells, or T cells were the source of the cDNA or gDNA that made up the material.

Germline V CDR1 and CDR2: SGHRS, YFSETQ. The CDR3 consists of 16 residues. V was clipped by 4 bases and J by 9 bases, with 24 bases between them. How the authors handled the data: The assay estimated nucleated cells by amplifying reference gene primers. Sequencing used immunoSEQ multiplex PCR; TCRdb keeps in-frame clones, though not all of them. The V and J calls and clone size are taken from that table; D and trimming were inferred from the DNA. The data show roughly 300,000 clones, with 80% to 90% seen just once and around 1.2% held by the top ten. The receptor comes from a woman between 45 and 65 years old with acute or convalescent COVID-19. Sequencing input: peripheral blood. The rearrangement joins TRBV5-1 to TRBJ2-3; D is perhaps TRBD1 (6 bases). This CDR3 is CASSQGTGTLGGTQYF. CDR3 coding DNA: TGCGCCAGCAGCCAAGGAACAGGGACCTTAGGGGGAACGCAGTATTTT.